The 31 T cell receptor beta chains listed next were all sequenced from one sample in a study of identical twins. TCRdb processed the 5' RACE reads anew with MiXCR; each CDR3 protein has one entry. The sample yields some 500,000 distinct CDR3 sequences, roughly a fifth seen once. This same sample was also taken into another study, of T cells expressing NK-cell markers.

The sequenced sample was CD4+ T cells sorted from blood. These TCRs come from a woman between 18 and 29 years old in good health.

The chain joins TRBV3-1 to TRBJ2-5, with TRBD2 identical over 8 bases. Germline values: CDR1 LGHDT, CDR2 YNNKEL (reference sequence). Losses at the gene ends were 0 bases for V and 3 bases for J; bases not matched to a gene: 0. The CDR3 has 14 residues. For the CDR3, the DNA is TGTGCCAGCAGCCAAGAAGCGGGGGAAGAGACCCAGTACTTC. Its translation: CASSQEAGEETQYF.

CDR3 amino acids: CASSYRQGNNSPLHF. CDR3 nucleotide sequence: TGTGCCAGCAGTTATAGACAGGGCAATAATTCACCCCTCCACTTT. This sequence joins TRBV6-5 and TRBJ1-6; 7 bases fit TRBD1. CDR3 size: 15 residues. Germline CDR1 reads MNHEY; CDR2 reads SVGAGI. With 3 bases clipped from V and 5 bases from J, the junction kept 4 bases outside the gene matches.

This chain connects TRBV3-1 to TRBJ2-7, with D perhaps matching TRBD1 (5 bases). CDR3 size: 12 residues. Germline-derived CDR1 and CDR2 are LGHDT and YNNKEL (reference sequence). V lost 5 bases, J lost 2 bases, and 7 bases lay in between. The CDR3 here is CASSGHPYEQYF. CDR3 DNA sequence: TGTGCCAGCAGCGGACACCCCTACGAGCAGTACTTC.

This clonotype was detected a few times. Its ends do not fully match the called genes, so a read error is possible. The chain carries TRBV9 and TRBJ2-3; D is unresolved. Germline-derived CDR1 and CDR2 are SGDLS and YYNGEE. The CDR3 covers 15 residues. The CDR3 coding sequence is TGTGCCAGCAATTCTAACGGGTTACGCACAGATACGCAGTGTTTT. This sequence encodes CASNSNGLRTDTQCF.

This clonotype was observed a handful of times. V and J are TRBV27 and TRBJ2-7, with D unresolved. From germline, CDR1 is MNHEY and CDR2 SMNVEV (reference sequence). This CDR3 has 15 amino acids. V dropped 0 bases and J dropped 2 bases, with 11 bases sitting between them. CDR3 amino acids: CASSLSMDLPYEQYF. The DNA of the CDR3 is TGTGCCAGCAGTTTATCGATGGATCTGCCCTACGAGCAGTACTTC.

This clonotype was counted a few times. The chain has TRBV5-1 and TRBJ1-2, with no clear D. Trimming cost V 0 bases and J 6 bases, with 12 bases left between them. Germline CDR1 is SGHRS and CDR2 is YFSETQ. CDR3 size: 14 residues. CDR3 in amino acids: CASSLGNVGNGYTF. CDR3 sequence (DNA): TGCGCCAGCAGCTTGGGAAATGTGGGGAATGGCTACACCTTC.

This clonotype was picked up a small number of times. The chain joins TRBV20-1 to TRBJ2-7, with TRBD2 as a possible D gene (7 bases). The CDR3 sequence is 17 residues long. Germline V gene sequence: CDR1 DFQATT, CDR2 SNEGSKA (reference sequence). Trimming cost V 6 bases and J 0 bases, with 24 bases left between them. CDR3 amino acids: CSARWALGRGFSYEQYF. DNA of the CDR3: TGCAGTGCCCGGTGGGCGCTGGGGAGGGGGTTCTCCTACGAGCAGTACTTC.

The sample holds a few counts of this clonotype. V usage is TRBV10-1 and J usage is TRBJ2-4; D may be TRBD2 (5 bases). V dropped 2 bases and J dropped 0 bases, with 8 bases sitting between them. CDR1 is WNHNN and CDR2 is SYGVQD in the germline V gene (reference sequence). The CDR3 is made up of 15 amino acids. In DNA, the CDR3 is TGCGCCAGCAGTGAGAAGCGGTCAGCCAAAAACATTCAGTACTTC. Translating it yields CASSEKRSAKNIQYF.

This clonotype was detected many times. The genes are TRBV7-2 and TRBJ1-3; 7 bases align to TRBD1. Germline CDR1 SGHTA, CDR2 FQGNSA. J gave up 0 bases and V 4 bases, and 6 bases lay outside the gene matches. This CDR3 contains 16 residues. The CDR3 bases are TGTGCCAGCAGCTCCAAGACAGGGACCTCTGGAAACACCATATATTTT. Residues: CASSSKTGTSGNTIYF.

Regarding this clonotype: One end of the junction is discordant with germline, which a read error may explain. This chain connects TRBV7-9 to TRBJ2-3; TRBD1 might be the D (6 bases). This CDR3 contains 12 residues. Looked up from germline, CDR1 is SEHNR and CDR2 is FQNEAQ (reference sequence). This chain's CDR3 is CAGSLEGVTQYF. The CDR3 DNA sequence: TGTGCCGGCAGCTTAGAGGGGGTTACGCAGTATTTT.

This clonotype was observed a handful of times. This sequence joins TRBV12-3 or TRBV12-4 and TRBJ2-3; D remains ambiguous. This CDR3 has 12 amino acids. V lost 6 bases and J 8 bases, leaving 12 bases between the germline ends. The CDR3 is CASSKFAGTQYF. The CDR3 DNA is TGTGCCAGCAGCAAATTTGCCGGTACGCAGTATTTT.

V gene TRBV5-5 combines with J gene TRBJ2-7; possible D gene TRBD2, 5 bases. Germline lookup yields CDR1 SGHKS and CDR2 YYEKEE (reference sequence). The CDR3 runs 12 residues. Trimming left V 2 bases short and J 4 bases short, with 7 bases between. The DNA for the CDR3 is TGTGCCAGCAGCTTTCAGCGGTACGAGCAGTACTTC. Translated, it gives CASSFQRYEQYF.

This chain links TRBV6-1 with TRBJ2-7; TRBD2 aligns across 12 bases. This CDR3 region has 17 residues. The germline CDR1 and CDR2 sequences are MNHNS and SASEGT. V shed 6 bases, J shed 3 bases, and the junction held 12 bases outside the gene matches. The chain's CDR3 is CASSPQGTSGRYYEQYF. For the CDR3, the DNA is TGTGCCAGCAGCCCCCAGGGGACTAGCGGGCGCTACTACGAGCAGTACTTC.

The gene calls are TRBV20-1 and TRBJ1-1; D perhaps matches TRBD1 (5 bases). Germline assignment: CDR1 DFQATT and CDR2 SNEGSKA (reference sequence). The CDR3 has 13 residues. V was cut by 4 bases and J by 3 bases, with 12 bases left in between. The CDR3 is CSANQGADTEAFF. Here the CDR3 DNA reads TGCAGTGCTAATCAGGGAGCGGACACTGAAGCTTTCTTT.

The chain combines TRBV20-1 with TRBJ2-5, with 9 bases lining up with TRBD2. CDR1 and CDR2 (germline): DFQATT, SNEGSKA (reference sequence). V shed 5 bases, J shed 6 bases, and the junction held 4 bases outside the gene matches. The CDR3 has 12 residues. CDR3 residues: CSAPGLAQTQYF. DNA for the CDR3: TGCAGTGCTCCGGGACTAGCTCAGACCCAGTACTTC.

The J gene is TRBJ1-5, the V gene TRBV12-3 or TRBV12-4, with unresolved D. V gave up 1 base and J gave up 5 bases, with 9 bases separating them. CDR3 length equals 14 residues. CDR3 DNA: TGTGCCAGCAGTTTAGGCAGAAAGGATCAGCCCCAGCATTTT. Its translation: CASSLGRKDQPQHF.

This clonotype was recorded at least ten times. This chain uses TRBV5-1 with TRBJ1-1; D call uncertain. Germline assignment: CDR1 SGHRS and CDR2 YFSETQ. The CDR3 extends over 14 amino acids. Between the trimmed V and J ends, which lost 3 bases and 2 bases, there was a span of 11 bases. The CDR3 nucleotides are TGCGCCAGCAGCTCCCTGAGGGCTAACACTGAAGCTTTCTTT. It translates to CASSSLRANTEAFF.

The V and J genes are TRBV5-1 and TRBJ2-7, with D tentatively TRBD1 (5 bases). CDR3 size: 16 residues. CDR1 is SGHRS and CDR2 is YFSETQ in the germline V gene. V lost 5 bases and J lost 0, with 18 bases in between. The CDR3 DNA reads TGCGCCAGCAGTCGGACGGCGGCAGGGCACTCCTACGAGCAGTACTTC. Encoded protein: CASSRTAAGHSYEQYF.

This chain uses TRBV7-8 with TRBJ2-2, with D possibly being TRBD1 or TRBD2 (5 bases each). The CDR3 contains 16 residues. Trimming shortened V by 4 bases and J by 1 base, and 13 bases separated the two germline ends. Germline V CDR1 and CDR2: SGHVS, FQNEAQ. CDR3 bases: TGTGCCAGCAGCTGGGGCGGGCTTCGGAACACCGGGGAGCTGTTTTTT. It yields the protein CASSWGGLRNTGELFF.

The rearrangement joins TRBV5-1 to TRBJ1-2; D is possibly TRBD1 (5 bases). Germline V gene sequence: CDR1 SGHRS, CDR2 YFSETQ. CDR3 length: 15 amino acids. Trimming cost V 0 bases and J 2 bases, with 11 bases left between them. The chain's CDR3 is CASSLEGTSNYGYTF. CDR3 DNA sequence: TGCGCCAGCAGCTTGGAGGGGACTTCAAACTATGGCTACACCTTC.

CDR3 bases: TGCGCCAGCAGCTTGCATCAACAGGGATTACCATCAACCTTC. This sequence encodes CASSLHQQGLPSTF. V usage is TRBV5-1 and J usage is TRBJ1-2, with D possibly being TRBD1 (6 bases). This CDR3 spans 14 amino acids. Trimming removed 1 base at V and 14 bases at J, with 21 bases between. The germline CDR1 and CDR2 sequences are SGHRS and YFSETQ.

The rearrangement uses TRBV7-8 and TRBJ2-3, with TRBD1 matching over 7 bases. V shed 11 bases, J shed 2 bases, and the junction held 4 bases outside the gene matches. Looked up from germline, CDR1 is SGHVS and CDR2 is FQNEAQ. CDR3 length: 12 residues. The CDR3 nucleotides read TGTGCCGAGGGGGCCTACACAGATACGCAGTATTTT. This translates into CAEGAYTDTQYF.

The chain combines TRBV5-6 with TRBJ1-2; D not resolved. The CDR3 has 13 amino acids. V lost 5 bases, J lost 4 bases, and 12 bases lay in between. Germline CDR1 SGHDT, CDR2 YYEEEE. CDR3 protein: CASRPRLFYGYTF. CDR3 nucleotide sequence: TGTGCCAGCAGACCTAGACTCTTCTATGGCTACACCTTC.

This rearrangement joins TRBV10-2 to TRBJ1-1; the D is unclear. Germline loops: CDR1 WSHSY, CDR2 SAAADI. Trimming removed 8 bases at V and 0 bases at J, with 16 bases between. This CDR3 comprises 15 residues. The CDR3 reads CASARLGIMNTEAFF. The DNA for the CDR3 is TGCGCCAGCGCCCGTTTGGGTATCATGAACACTGAAGCTTTCTTT.

CDR3 protein: CASSHLRDISYSPLHF. Written as DNA, the CDR3 is TGTGCCAGCAGCCACCTTCGGGACATTAGTTATTCACCCCTCCACTTT. The rearrangement joins TRBV3-1 to TRBJ1-6; TRBD1 is a possible D gene (6 bases). The CDR3 has 16 residues. Germline loops: CDR1 LGHDT, CDR2 YNNKEL (reference sequence). V was trimmed by 3 bases and J by 8 bases, leaving 17 bases between them.

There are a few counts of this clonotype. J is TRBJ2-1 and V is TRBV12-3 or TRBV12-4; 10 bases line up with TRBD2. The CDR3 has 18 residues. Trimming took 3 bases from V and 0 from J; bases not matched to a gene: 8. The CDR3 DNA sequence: TGTGCCAGCAGTTTTGGGCTAGCGGGGGACCGCTCCTACAATGAGCAGTTCTTC. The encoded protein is CASSFGLAGDRSYNEQFF.

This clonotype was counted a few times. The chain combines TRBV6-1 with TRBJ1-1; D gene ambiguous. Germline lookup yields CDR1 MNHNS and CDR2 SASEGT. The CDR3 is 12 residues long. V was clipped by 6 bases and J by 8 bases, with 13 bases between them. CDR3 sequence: CASRPTGKEAFF. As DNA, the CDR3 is TGTGCCAGCAGGCCGACTGGAAAAGAAGCTTTCTTT.

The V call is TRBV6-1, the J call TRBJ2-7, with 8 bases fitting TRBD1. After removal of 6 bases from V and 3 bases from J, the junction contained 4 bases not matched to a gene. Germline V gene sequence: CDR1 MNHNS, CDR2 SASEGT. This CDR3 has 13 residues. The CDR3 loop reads CASRVGTGYEQYF. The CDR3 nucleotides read TGTGCCAGCAGGGTAGGGACAGGCTACGAGCAGTACTTC.

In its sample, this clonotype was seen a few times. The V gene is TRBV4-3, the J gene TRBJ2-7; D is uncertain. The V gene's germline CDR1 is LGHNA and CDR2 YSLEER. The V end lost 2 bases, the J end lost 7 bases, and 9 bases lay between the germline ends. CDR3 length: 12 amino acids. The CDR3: CASSQIGREQYF. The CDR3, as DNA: TGCGCCAGCAGCCAAATCGGGCGGGAGCAGTACTTC.

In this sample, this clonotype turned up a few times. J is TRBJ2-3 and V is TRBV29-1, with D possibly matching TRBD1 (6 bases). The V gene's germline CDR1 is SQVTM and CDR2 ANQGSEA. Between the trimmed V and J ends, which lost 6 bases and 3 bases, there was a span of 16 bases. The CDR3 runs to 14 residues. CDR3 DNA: TGCAGCGTAAAGACAGGCGCGGTGACAGATACGCAGTATTTT. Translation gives CSVKTGAVTDTQYF.

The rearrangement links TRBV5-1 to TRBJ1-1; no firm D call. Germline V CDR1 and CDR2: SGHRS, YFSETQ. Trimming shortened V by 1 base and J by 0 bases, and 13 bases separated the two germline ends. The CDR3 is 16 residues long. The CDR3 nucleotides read TGCGCCAGCAGCTTGATGGCAGACAAGATGAACACTGAAGCTTTCTTT. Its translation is CASSLMADKMNTEAFF.